This T cell receptor beta chain is from a study of blood T cell repertoires in COVID-19. Study as a whole: Sources were T cells, B-cell-depleted T cells, or PBMCs; the material itself was cDNA or gDNA.

Original analysis: Using reference gene primer amplification, nucleated cell counts were estimated. Here immunoSEQ multiplex PCR was the method, and the copy in TCRdb shows in-frame clones only, minus some. V, J and clone size derive from that table, while D and trimming were established from the DNA sequence. Seen here are about 220,000 clones, approximately 85% observed once, and the top ten hold 2.9%. The sample comprised peripheral blood. This receptor was identified in a man aged 45-65 years who had recovered from COVID-19.

The DNA for the CDR3 is TGTGCCAGTAGTAAGCCGCAGGGGACGGGGTATGGCTACACCTTC. It translates to CASSKPQGTGYGYTF. This chain links TRBV19 with TRBJ1-2; perhaps TRBD1 as D (6 bases). V lost 4 bases and J lost 5, with 17 bases in between. The CDR3 covers 15 residues. From germline, CDR1 is LNHDA and CDR2 SQIVND (reference sequence).